These 20 T cell receptor beta chains share one sample of origin, sequenced in a study of response to subunit inactivated influenza vaccine (dated by TCRdb to between 2017 and 2018). Library preparation was by RT-PCR. These reads were obtained on an Illumina HiSeq 2500. Through fastp at Q25 and MiXCR, TCRdb rebuilt clones from the public reads, retaining in-frame beta chains. Duplicate CDR3 protein sequences are folded into a single record with the most common DNA and genes. Within this sample are more than 450,000 distinct CDR3 sequences, with over 9% of them counted one time only. The ten largest account for approximately 11% of the sample. This sample also appeared in a second study, on T cells expressing NK-cell markers. The second study reports: TCR beta cDNA libraries were prepared using 5'RACE template switching, which introduced a universal primer site and unique molecular identifiers.

Specimen: PBMCs from blood, collected on the day of vaccination. The receptors here all came from a man over 45 who received an inactivated influenza vaccine. Donor details come from another sample of the same person, matched by shared clones.

This clonotype was seen a handful of times. J is TRBJ1-3 and V is TRBV3-1; weak D call: TRBD1 (6 bases). CDR1 LGHDT and CDR2 YNNKEL come from the germline V gene (reference sequence). Trimming removed 4 bases from V and 8 bases from J, with 12 bases in between. The CDR3 spans 13 residues. CDR3 in amino acids: CASSLQGIHTIYF. The CDR3 coding sequence is TGTGCCAGCAGCCTACAGGGAATACACACCATATATTTT.

This clonotype showed up just a few times. The chain couples TRBV7-2 to TRBJ2-2; TRBD2 agrees at 8 bases. The V gene's germline CDR1 is SGHTA and CDR2 FQGNSA. This CDR3 spans 15 amino acids. V dropped 5 bases and J dropped 3; count of bases not matched to a gene: 5. Written as DNA, the CDR3 is TGTGCCAGCAGCCCTTTCGGGGGGGACACCGGGGAGCTGTTTTTT. This codes for CASSPFGGDTGELFF.

This clonotype has a handful of counts. The genes are TRBV29-1 and TRBJ2-2; TRBD1 matches at 7 bases. V dropped 7 bases and J dropped 6; count of bases not matched to a gene: 8. The CDR3 runs to 13 residues. Germline CDR1 and CDR2: SQVTM and ANQGSEA. DNA of the CDR3: TGCAGCGCGCAACAGGGGAGCGCCGGGGAGCTGTTTTTT. Translated: CSAQQGSAGELFF.

This clonotype was counted between two and nine times. The CDR3: CASSLNQGGFLNEQFF. The CDR3 nucleotides read TGTGCCAGCAGCTTAAACCAGGGGGGGTTCTTAAATGAGCAGTTCTTC. The chain employs TRBV7-6 and TRBJ2-1; either TRBD1 or TRBD2 may fit D (7 bases each). The CDR3 spans 16 residues. V lost 2 bases to trimming and J lost 7 bases, with 18 bases between them. Germline values: CDR1 SGHVS, CDR2 FNYEAQ.

The chain has TRBV6-5 and TRBJ2-3; 7 nucleotides agree with TRBD2. The J segment lost 3 bases and the V segment lost 3 bases, leaving 9 bases of the junction unmatched. The CDR3 covers 16 residues. CDR1 is MNHEY and CDR2 is SVGAGI in the germline V gene. Here the CDR3 DNA reads TGTGCCAGCAGTTATCGAGCGGGGCCTGAGACAGATACGCAGTATTTT. Amino acid sequence: CASSYRAGPETDTQYF.

This clonotype was seen only a few times. The rearrangement joins TRBV6-2 or TRBV6-3 to TRBJ2-3; no clear D gene. Trimming removed 4 bases from V and 3 bases from J, with 14 bases in between. Germline CDR1 and CDR2: MNHEY and SVGEGT. There are 15 residues in the CDR3. The CDR3 coding sequence is TGTGCCAGCAGTTCAGCTTACTATCCTACAGATACGCAGTATTTT. Translated: CASSSAYYPTDTQYF.

This clonotype has at least ten counts. The genes are TRBV24-1 and TRBJ2-7, with TRBD1 as a possible D gene (5 bases). There are 14 residues in the CDR3. CDR1 and CDR2 from the germline V gene are KGHDR and SFDVKD. The ends were cut back, 5 bases at V and 0 bases at J, with 10 bases in the middle. The CDR3 protein is CATSGGANSYEQYF. The CDR3 coding sequence is TGTGCCACCAGTGGTGGGGCCAACTCCTACGAGCAGTACTTC.

The chain employs TRBV11-2 and TRBJ2-3, with D hard to call. V gave up 1 base and J gave up 13 bases, with 15 bases separating them. The CDR3 loop spans 13 amino acids. Germline loops: CDR1 SGHAT, CDR2 FQNNGV. CDR3: CASSLGTASEEYF. The CDR3 region has the DNA TGTGCCAGCAGCTTAGGGACGGCCTCCGAGGAGTATTTT.

This clonotype was observed a handful of times. CDR3 region: CASSEGGGGPYEQYF. The CDR3 nucleotides read TGTGCCAGCTCAGAAGGCGGGGGGGGTCCCTACGAGCAGTACTTC. The rearrangement links TRBV12-3 or TRBV12-4 to TRBJ2-7; the match to TRBD2 covers 9 bases. J lost 2 bases, V lost 8 bases, and 10 bases had no gene match. The CDR3 runs 15 residues.

This clonotype came up a few times. V is TRBV20-1 and J is TRBJ2-7; the D gene could be TRBD1 or TRBD2 (6 bases each). CDR3 length: 14 amino acids. Germline values: CDR1 DFQATT, CDR2 SNEGSKA (reference sequence). Trimming took 4 bases from V and 2 from J, leaving 15 bases between them. CDR3 sequence reads: CSATLRGQAYEQYF. CDR3 bases: TGCAGTGCTACGCTTCGGGGGCAAGCCTACGAGCAGTACTTC.

CDR3 nucleotide sequence: TGTGCCAGCAGTTTACAGGGCCTCTCTGGAAACACCATATATTTT. It specifies CASSLQGLSGNTIYF. The V gene is TRBV12-3 or TRBV12-4, the J gene TRBJ1-3; D is possibly TRBD1 (5 bases). This CDR3 has 15 amino acids. V was trimmed by 2 bases and J by 0 bases, leaving 8 bases between them.

The chain combines TRBV12-3 or TRBV12-4 with TRBJ1-5; D is uncertain. The V end was cut by 3 bases, the J end by 4 bases, with 13 bases between. The CDR3 loop spans 15 amino acids. This CDR3 is CASSFEGGRNQPQHF. The CDR3 DNA reads as TGTGCCAGCAGTTTCGAGGGAGGTCGAAATCAGCCCCAGCATTTT.

This clonotype has at least ten counts. The rearrangement uses TRBV28 and TRBJ1-2; D is undetermined. Germline-derived CDR1 and CDR2 are MDHEN and SYDVKM. The CDR3 extends over 11 amino acids. The germline V and J ends were trimmed by 6 bases and 4 bases, with 6 bases remaining between them. CDR3 in DNA: TGTGCCAGCAGCACGAGCTATGGCTACACCTTC. This codes for CASSTSYGYTF.

V and J are TRBV29-1 and TRBJ2-3; 10 nucleotides align to TRBD2. The germline gives CDR1 SQVTM, CDR2 ANQGSEA. The V gene end was trimmed by 3 bases and the J gene end by 1 base; junction bases not matched to a gene: 1. There are 14 residues in the CDR3. CDR3 bases: TGCAGCGTTGATCTAGCGGGGGGCACAGATACGCAGTATTTT. As protein: CSVDLAGGTDTQYF.

This clonotype was observed a few times. This rearrangement joins TRBV5-1 to TRBJ2-3; 9 bases align to TRBD1. V lost 7 bases, J lost 6 bases, and 9 bases stayed unmatched. The CDR3 spans 14 residues. The V gene's germline CDR1 is SGHRS and CDR2 YFSETQ. In nucleotides, the CDR3 is TGCGCCAGCCGATCCGGGACAGGGTGGGATACGCAGTATTTT. Residues: CASRSGTGWDTQYF. Based on the CDR3 plus reference TRBV5-1 and TRBJ2-3, the full variable domain is KAGVTQTPRYLIKTRGQQVTLSCSPISGHRSVSWYQQTPGQGLQFLFEYFSETQRNKGNFPGRFSGRQFSNSRSEMNVSTLELGDSALYLCASRSGTGWDTQYFGPGTRLTVL.

This clonotype has only a few counts. This chain joins TRBV5-1 and TRBJ2-6, with D possibly being TRBD1 (6 bases). The CDR3 length is 16 residues. Germline V gene sequence: CDR1 SGHRS, CDR2 YFSETQ. Trimming stripped 7 bases from V and 0 bases from J, with 14 bases between. This CDR3 reads CASFPGHHSGANVLTF. The CDR3 DNA reads as TGCGCCAGCTTTCCGGGACACCACTCTGGGGCCAACGTCCTGACTTTC. Variable domain in full (rest from reference TRBV5-1 and TRBJ2-6): KAGVTQTPRYLIKTRGQQVTLSCSPISGHRSVSWYQQTPGQGLQFLFEYFSETQRNKGNFPGRFSGRQFSNSRSEMNVSTLELGDSALYLCASFPGHHSGANVLTFGAGSRLTVL.

The chain has TRBV7-2 and TRBJ1-4, with no clear D. Deletions cut 1 base from V and 6 bases from J, with 12 bases between. Germline V gene data show CDR1 as SGHTA and CDR2 as FQGNSA. CDR3 size: 15 residues. The CDR3 bases are TGTGCCAGCAGCTTAGACGGAAATGGATATGAAAAACTGTTTTTT. Protein product: CASSLDGNGYEKLFF. Looking up the rest from reference TRBV7-2 and TRBJ1-4 gives the full variable domain: GAGVSQSPSNKVTEKGKDVELRCDPISGHTALYWYRQSLGQGLEFLIYFQGNSAPDKSGLPSDRFSAERTGGSVSTLTIQRTQQEDSAVYLCASSLDGNGYEKLFFGSGTQLSVL.

This clonotype has just a few counts. The rearrangement uses TRBV29-1 and TRBJ2-2; perhaps TRBD2 as D (5 bases). CDR3 size: 15 residues. Germline V CDR1 and CDR2: SQVTM, ANQGSEA. The V end was cut by 3 bases, the J end by 0 bases, with 11 bases between. The CDR3 protein is CSVEDGNTNTGELFF. The CDR3 DNA reads TGCAGCGTTGAGGACGGGAACACGAACACCGGGGAGCTGTTTTTT.

The table lists this clonotype with a few counts. The V call is TRBV6-1, the J call TRBJ2-2; D may match TRBD1 or TRBD2 (5 bases each). Germline V gene data show CDR1 as MNHNS and CDR2 as SASEGT. This CDR3 spans 15 amino acids. The V gene lost 6 bases and the J gene lost 5 bases, with 16 bases spanning the gap. CDR3 protein: CASRKQVTGTGELFF. CDR3 sequence (DNA): TGTGCCAGCAGAAAACAGGTTACGGGGACCGGGGAGCTGTTTTTT.

Many counts were recorded for this clonotype. The chain employs TRBV30 and TRBJ1-1; no reliable D call. The V end was cut by 0 bases, the J end by 0 bases, with 8 bases between. Germline V CDR1 and CDR2: GTSNPN, SVGIG (reference sequence). This CDR3 contains 14 residues. CDR3: CAWSVGIMNTEAFF. The CDR3 region has the DNA TGTGCCTGGAGTGTTGGGATTATGAACACTGAAGCTTTCTTT.